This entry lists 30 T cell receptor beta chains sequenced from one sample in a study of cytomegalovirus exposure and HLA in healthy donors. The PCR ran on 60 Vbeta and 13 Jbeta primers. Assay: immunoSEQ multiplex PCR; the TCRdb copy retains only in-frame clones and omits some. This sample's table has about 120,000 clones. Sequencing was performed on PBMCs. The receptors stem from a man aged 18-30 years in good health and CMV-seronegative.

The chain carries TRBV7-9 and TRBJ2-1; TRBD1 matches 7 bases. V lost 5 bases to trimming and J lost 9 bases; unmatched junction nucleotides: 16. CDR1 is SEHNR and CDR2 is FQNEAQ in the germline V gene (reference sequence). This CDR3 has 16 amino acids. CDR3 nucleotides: TGTGCCAGCAGCCCCCGACAGGGTCTCTCTTCTAGTGAGCAGTTCTTC. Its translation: CASSPRQGLSSSEQFF.

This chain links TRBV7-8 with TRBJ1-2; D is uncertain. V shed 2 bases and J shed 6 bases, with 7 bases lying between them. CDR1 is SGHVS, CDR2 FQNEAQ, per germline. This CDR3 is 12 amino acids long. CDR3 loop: CASSLTRNGYTF. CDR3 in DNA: TGTGCCAGCAGCTTAACGAGGAATGGCTACACCTTC.

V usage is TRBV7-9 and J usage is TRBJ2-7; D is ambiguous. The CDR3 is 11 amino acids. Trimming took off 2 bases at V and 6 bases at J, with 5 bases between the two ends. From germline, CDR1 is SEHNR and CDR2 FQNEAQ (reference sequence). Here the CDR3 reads CASSLNSEQYF. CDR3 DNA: TGTGCCAGCAGCTTAAACAGCGAGCAGTACTTC.

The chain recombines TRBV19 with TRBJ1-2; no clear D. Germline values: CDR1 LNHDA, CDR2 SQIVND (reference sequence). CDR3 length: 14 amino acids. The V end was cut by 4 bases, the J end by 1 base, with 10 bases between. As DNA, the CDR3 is TGTGCCAGTAGTAGGCGGGGAATTAACTATGGCTACACCTTC. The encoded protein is CASSRRGINYGYTF.

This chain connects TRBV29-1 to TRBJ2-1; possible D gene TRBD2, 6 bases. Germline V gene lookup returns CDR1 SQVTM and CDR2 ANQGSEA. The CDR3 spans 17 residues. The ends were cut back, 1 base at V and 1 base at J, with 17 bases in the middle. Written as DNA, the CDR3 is TGCAGCGTTGAAGTCCGACTAGGACCCGAGTCCTACAATGAGCAGTTCTTC. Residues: CSVEVRLGPESYNEQFF.

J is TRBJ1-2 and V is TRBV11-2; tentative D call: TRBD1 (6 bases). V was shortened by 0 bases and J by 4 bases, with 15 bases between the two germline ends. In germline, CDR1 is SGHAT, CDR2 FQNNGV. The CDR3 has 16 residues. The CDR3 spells CASSLETPQGTYGYTF. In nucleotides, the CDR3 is TGTGCCAGCAGCTTAGAAACCCCACAGGGAACCTATGGCTACACCTTC.

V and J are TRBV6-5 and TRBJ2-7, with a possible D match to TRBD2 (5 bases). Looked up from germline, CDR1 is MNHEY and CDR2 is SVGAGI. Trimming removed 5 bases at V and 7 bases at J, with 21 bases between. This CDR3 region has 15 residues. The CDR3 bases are TGTGCCAGCAGTCGGAGCCTAGCTGGCCTCGGGGAGCAGTACTTC. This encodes CASSRSLAGLGEQYF.

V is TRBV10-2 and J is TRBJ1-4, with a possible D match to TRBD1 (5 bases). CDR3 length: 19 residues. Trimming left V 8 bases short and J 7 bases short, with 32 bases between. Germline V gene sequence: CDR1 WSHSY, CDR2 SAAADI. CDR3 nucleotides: TGCGCCAGCGGCCAATACCAGGGACTTGACCTGGAGAGGGGTGAAAAACTGTTTTTT. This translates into CASGQYQGLDLERGEKLFF.

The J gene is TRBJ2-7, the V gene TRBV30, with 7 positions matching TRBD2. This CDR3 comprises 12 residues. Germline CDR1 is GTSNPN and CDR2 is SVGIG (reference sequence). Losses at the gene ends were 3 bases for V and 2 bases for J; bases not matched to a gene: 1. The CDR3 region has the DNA TGTGCCTGGAGCCGGGGGGCCTACGAGCAGTACTTC. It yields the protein CAWSRGAYEQYF.

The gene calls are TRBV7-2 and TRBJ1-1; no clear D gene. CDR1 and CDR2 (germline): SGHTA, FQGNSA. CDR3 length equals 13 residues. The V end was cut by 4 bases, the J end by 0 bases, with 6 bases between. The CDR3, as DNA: TGTGCCAGCAGCTCCCAGGTGAACACTGAAGCTTTCTTT. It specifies CASSSQVNTEAFF.

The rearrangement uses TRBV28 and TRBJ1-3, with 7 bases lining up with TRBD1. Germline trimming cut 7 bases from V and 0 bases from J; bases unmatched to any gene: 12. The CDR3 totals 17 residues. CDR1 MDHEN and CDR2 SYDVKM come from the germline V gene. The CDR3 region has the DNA TGTGCCAGCAAACCCTCCGGACAGGAGTCCTCTGGAAACACCATATATTTT. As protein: CASKPSGQESSGNTIYF.

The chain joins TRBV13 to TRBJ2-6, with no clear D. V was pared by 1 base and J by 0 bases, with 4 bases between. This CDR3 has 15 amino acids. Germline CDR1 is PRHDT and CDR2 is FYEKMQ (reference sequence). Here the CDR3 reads CASSLVRSGANVLTF. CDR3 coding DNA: TGTGCCAGCAGCTTAGTCCGCTCTGGGGCCAACGTCCTGACTTTC.

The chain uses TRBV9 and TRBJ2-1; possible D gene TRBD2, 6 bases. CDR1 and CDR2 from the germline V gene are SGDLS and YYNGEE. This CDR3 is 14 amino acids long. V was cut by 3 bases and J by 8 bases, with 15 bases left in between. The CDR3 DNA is TGTGCCAGCAGCGCCTTCGGCGGGAACTATGAGCAGTTCTTC. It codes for CASSAFGGNYEQFF.

The CDR3 DNA reads as TGTGCCAGCACCCGGAGGTCCGGGACAGCCTACGAGCAGTACTTC. Its translation: CASTRRSGTAYEQYF. The V gene is TRBV27, the J gene TRBJ2-7; TRBD1 aligns across 7 bases. V gave up 7 bases and J gave up 2 bases; unmatched junction bases: 11. Germline V lookup: CDR1 MNHEY, CDR2 SMNVEV (reference sequence). This CDR3 comprises 15 residues.

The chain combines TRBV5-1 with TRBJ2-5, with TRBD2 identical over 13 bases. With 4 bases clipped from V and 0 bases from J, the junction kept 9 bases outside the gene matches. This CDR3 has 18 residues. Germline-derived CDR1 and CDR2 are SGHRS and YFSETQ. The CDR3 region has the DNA TGCGCCAGCAGCCAATCCATTGGACTAGCGGGGGACCAAGAGACCCAGTACTTC. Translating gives CASSQSIGLAGDQETQYF.

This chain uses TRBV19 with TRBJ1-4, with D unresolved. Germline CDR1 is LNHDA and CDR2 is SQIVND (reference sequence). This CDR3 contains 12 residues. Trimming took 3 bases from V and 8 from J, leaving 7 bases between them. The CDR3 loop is CASSIRSEKLFF. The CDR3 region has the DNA TGTGCCAGTAGTATCAGGTCCGAAAAACTGTTTTTT.

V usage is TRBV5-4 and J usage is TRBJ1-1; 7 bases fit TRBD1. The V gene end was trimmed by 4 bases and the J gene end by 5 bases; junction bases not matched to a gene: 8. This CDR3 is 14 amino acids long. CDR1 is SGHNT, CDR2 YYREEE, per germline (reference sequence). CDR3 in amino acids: CASSSPTGVTEAFF. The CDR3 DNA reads TGTGCCAGCAGCAGTCCCACAGGGGTTACTGAAGCTTTCTTT.

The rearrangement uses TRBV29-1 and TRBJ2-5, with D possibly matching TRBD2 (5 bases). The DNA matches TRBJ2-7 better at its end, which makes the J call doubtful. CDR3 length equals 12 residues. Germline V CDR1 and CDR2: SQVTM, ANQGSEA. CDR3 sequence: CSVRGPEYEQYF. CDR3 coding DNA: TGCAGCGTCAGAGGGCCGGAATACGAGCAGTACTTC.

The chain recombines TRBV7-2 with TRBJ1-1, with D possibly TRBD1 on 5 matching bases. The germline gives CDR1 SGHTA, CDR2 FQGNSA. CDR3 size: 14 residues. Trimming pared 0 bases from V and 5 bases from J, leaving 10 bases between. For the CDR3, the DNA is TGTGCCAGCAGCTTAGCCTCGGGGGTGACTGAAGCTTTCTTT. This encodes CASSLASGVTEAFF.

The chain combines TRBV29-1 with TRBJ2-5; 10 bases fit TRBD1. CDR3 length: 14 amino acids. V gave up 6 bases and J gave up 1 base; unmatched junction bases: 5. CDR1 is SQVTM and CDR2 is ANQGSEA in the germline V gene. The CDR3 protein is CSVRTGGSQETQYF. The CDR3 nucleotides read TGCAGCGTACGGACAGGGGGTAGCCAAGAGACCCAGTACTTC. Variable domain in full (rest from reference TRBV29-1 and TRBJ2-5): SAVISQKPSRDICQRGTSLTIQCQVDSQVTMMFWYRQQPGQSLTLIATANQGSEATYESGFVIDKFPISRPNLTFSTLTVSNMSPEDSSIYLCSVRTGGSQETQYFGPGTRLLVL.

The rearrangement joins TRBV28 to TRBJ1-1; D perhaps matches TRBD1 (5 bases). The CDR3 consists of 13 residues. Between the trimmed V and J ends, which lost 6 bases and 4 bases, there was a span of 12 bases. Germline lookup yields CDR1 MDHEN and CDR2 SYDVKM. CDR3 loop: CASSRNGGTEAFF. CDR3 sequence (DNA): TGTGCCAGCAGCCGAAACGGGGGCACTGAAGCTTTCTTT.

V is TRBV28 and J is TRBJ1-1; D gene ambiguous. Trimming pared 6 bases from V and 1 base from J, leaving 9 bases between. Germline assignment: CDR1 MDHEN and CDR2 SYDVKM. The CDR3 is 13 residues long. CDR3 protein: CASRRIGNTEAFF. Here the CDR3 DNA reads TGTGCCAGCAGGAGGATTGGGAACACTGAAGCTTTCTTT.

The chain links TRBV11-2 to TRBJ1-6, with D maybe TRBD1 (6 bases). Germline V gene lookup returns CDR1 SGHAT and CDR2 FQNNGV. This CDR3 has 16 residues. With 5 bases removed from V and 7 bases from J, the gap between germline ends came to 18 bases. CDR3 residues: CASSGGVIRGNSPLHF. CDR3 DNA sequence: TGTGCCAGCAGCGGGGGGGTGATCAGGGGAAATTCACCCCTCCACTTT.

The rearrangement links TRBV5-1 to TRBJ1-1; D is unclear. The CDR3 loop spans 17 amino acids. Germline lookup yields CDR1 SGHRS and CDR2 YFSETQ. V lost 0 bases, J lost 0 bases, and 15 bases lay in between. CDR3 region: CASSLGLRREMNTEAFF. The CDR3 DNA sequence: TGCGCCAGCAGCTTGGGACTGCGAAGAGAGATGAACACTGAAGCTTTCTTT.

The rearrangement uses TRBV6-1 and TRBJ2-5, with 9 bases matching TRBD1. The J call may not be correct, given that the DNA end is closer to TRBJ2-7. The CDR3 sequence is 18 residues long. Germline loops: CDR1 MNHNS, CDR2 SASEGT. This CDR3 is CASSEGWGRGQGSYEQYF. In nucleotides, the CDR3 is TGTGCCAGCAGTGAAGGTTGGGGTCGGGGACAGGGCTCCTACGAGCAGTACTTC.

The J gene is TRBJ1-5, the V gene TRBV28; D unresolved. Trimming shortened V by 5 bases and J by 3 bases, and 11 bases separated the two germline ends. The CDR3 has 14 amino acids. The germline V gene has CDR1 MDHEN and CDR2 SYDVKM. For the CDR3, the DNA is TGTGCCAGCAGTCCTGCGGGGTACAATCAGCCCCAGCATTTT. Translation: CASSPAGYNQPQHF.

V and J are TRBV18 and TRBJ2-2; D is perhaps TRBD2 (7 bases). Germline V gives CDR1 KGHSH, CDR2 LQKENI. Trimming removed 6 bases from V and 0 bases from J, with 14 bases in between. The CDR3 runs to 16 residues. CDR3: CASSNAGAANTGELFF. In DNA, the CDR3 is TGTGCCAGCTCTAATGCGGGGGCCGCGAACACCGGGGAGCTGTTTTTT.

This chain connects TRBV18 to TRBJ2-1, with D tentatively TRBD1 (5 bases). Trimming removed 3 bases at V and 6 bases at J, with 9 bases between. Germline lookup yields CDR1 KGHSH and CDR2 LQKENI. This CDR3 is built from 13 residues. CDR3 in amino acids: CASSPQGPNEQFF. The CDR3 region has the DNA TGTGCCAGCTCACCCCAGGGCCCCAATGAGCAGTTCTTC.

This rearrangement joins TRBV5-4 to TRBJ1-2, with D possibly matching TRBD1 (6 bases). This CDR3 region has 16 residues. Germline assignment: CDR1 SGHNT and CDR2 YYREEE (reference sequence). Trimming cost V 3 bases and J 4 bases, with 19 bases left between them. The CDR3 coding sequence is TGTGCCAGCAGCTCGAACTACCCCCAGACAGGCTATGGCTACACCTTC. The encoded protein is CASSSNYPQTGYGYTF.

The CDR3 loop reads CATSSLDRREAFF. DNA for the CDR3: TGTGCCACCAGCAGCCTAGACAGGCGTGAAGCTTTCTTT. J is TRBJ1-1 and V is TRBV15, with a weak D call TRBD1 (6 bases). This CDR3 is built from 13 residues. The V gene lost 3 bases and the J gene lost 7 bases, with 12 bases spanning the gap. Per germline, CDR1 LNHNV and CDR2 YYDKDF (reference sequence).